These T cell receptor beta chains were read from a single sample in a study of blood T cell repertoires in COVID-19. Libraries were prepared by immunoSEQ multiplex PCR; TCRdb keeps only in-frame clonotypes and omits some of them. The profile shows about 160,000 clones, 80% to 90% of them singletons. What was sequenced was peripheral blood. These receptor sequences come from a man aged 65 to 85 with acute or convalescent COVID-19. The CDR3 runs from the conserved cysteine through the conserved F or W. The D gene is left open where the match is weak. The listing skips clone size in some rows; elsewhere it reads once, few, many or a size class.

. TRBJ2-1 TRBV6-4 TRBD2 TGTGCCAGCAGTGAGACGGGACTAGCGGGAAGTCGGCAGTTCTTC CASSETGLAGSRQFF
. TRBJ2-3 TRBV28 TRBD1 TGTGCCAGCCCCTCCTCTGGGGGGACAGGGGGCATAGATACGCAGTATTTT CASPSSGGTGGIDTQYF
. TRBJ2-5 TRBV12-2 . TGTGCAAGTCGCTTAGCGGGCACGGATCAAGAGACCCAGTACTTC CASRLAGTDQETQYF
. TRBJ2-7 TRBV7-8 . TGTGCCAGCAGCTTGGGTACCGGGTCCTACGAGCAGTACTTC CASSLGTGSYEQYF
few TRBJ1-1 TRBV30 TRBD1 TGTGCCTGGAGCCGAACCGGGACAGTGGGCACTGAAGCTTTCTTT CAWSRTGTVGTEAFF
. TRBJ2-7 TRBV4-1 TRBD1 TGCGCCAGCAGCCAGCCGGGACAGAGCCCCTACGAGCAGTACTTC CASSQPGQSPYEQYF
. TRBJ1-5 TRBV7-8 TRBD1 TGTGCCAGCAGCCCGGGACAGGGAGGGCAGCCCCAGCATTTT CASSPGQGGQPQHF
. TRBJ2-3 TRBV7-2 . TGTGCCAGCAGCTTCGCTAGCGCGAGAGATACGCAGTATTTT CASSFASARDTQYF
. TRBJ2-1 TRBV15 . TGTGCCACCAGCAGACGCGGGACAGCTCGCGATGAGCAGTTCTTC CATSRRGTARDEQFF
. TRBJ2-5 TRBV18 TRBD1 TGTGCCAGCTCACCACCGATAGGTGTCCGACAGGGAATCGAGACCCAGTACTTC CASSPPIGVRQGIETQYF
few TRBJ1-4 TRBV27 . TGTGCCAGCAGTTTAGTTGGACAGGAAAAACTGTTTTTT CASSLVGQEKLFF
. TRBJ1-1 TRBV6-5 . TGTGCCAGCAGTTCGCCGGGAGGGTTGAACACTGAAGCTTTCTTT CASSSPGGLNTEAFF
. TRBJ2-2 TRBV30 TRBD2 TGTGCCTGGAGTCCAGGACTAGCGGGGACCGGGGAGCTGTTTTTT CAWSPGLAGTGELFF
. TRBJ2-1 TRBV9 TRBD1 TGTGCCAGCAGCGTTGGACAGGGGGCGAGAAACGAGCAGTTCTTC CASSVGQGARNEQFF
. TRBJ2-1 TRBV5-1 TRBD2 TGCGCCAGCAGCGGGGGACTAGCGGGAGGCGCCTACAATGAGCAGTTCTTC CASSGGLAGGAYNEQFF
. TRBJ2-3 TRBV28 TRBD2 TGTGCCAGCAGTTCTTTTGCTAGCGGGAGGGCTTGGAGCACAGATACGCAGTATTTT CASSSFASGRAWSTDTQYF
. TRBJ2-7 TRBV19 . TGTGCCAGTAGTATAGGAGGGGGTCTCTCCTACGAGCAGTACTTC CASSIGGGLSYEQYF
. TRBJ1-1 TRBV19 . TGTGCCAGTAGTAAGACAGGAATCGGAACTGAAGCTTTCTTT CASSKTGIGTEAFF
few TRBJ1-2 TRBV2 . TGTGCCAGCGAGTGGGAGACTAACTATGGCTACACCTTC CASEWETNYGYTF
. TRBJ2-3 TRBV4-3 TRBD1 TGCGCCAGCAGCCAACCGGGACAGGGAACAGATACGCAGTATTTT CASSQPGQGTDTQYF
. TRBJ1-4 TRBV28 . TGTGCCAGCAGAAACACAGGGCCAACTAATGAAAAACTGTTTTTT CASRNTGPTNEKLFF
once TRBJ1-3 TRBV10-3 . TGTGCCATCAGTGCGGGGCAGGGGAGCTCTGGAAACACCATATATTTT CAISAGQGSSGNTIYF
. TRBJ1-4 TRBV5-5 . TGTGCCAGCAGTTCAGCGGGACACCAGGATGAAAAACTGTTTTTT CASSSAGHQDEKLFF
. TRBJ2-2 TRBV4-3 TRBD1 TGCGCCAGCAGCCAAGGTCGACAGGGGTATCGGGCCGGGGAGCTGTTTTTT CASSQGRQGYRAGELFF
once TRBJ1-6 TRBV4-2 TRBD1 TGTGCCAGCAGCCAAGATAGGACGGGACAGGGTCATAATTCACCCCTCCACTTT CASSQDRTGQGHNSPLHF
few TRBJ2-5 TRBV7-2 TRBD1 TGTGCCAGCAGCGAGAATACAGGGGGCGTGGAGACCCAGTACTTC CASSENTGGVETQYF
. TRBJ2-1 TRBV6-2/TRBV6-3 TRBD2 TGTGCCAGCAGTCCCTCGGGACTAAGACCGATCGGGCAGTTCTTC CASSPSGLRPIGQFF
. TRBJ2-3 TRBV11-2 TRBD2 TGTGCCAGCAGCCCCCGGACTAGCGGGAGATTGGATACGCAGTATTTT CASSPRTSGRLDTQYF
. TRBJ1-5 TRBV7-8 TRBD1 TGTGCCAGCAGCCCGGGGACAGGGAGTACGGCAACTCAGCCCCAGCATTTT CASSPGTGSTATQPQHF
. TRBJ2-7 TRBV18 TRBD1 TGTGCCAGCTCACCTAGGAGGACAGGGTCCGACGAGCAGTACTTC CASSPRRTGSDEQYF